This T cell receptor (beta chain) came from a study of CD8 T cells in Susac syndrome. Included as multiple sclerosis controls were treatment-naive patients who had stable or active relapsing-remitting disease. RNA totalling roughly 0.45 to 1 ug underwent reverse transcription with random hexamers. Using its own MiXCR run on the immunoSEQ multiplex PCR reads, TCRdb lists one record per CDR3 protein. The sample lists around 180,000 distinct CDR3 sequences, 95% seen once, with about 0.093% in the top ten. The CDR3 contains 13 residues. CDR1 ENHRY and CDR2 SYGVKD come from the germline V gene. Trimming removed 8 bases from V and 0 bases from J, with 10 bases in between.

Sequencing was performed on CD4+ T cells from PBMCs. This sequence originates from a human donor with multiple sclerosis. The V and J genes are TRBV10-3 and TRBJ1-1; tentative D call: TRBD1 (5 bases). In nucleotides, the CDR3 is TGTGCCATCGGGGCGGTCATGAACACTGAAGCTTTCTTT. It encodes CAIGAVMNTEAFF.